Below, 13 T cell receptor beta chains from the same sample are listed, as sequenced in a study of blood T cell repertoires in COVID-19. This table comes from immunoSEQ multiplex PCR, and its TCRdb copy is limited to in-frame clones, with some not included. The sample includes approximately 45,000 clones, around 86% of them seen just once. The sequenced material came from peripheral blood. The receptor set was obtained from a human donor in a cohort sampled during active COVID-19.

V gene TRBV5-6 combines with J gene TRBJ2-3; no clear D gene. V was pared by 0 bases and J by 3 bases, with 11 bases between. The V gene's germline CDR1 is SGHDT and CDR2 YYEEEE. This CDR3 is built from 15 residues. The CDR3 DNA reads TGTGCCAGCAGCTTGGGGCCCAAAAAAACAGATACGCAGTATTTT. Amino acids: CASSLGPKKTDTQYF.

This clone came up once. The chain joins TRBV29-1 to TRBJ2-1; TRBD2 aligns across 13 bases. Trimming cost V 7 bases and J 7 bases; bases outside gene matches: 1. The CDR3 totals 12 residues. The germline gives CDR1 SQVTM, CDR2 ANQGSEA. DNA of the CDR3: TGCAGCGAGACTAGCGGGGGGAATGAGCAGTTCTTC. Protein sequence: CSETSGGNEQFF.

The rearrangement links TRBV18 to TRBJ1-5; D is unresolved. This CDR3 region has 15 residues. CDR1 and CDR2 from the germline V gene are KGHSH and LQKENI. V shed 2 bases and J shed 6 bases, with 14 bases lying between them. Here the CDR3 DNA reads TGTGCCAGCTCACCAGCCCCCACTACTCGTCAGCCCCAGCATTTT. It codes for CASSPAPTTRQPQHF.

The V and J genes are TRBV2 and TRBJ2-1, with 11 bases that match TRBD2. There are 14 residues in the CDR3. The germline gives CDR1 SNHLY, CDR2 FYNNEI. Trimming took 6 bases from V and 9 from J; bases not matched to a gene: 7. DNA for the CDR3: TGTGCCAGCAGGACGGGACTAGCGGTAGGTGAGCAGTTCTTC. It translates to CASRTGLAVGEQFF.

The chain carries TRBV10-2 and TRBJ2-7, with 7 bases fitting TRBD2. Per the germline V gene, CDR1 is WSHSY and CDR2 is SAAADI. CDR3 length: 14 amino acids. V lost 7 bases and J lost 0; bases outside the gene matches: 6. DNA for the CDR3: TGCGCCAGCAAGCTAGGGGACTACTCCTACGAGCAGTACTTC. Translated, it gives CASKLGDYSYEQYF.

The chain carries TRBV5-5 and TRBJ2-3; D possibly corresponds to TRBD2 (5 bases). The V end was cut by 4 bases, the J end by 5 bases, with 8 bases between. The CDR3 is 12 amino acids. Germline CDR1 SGHKS, CDR2 YYEKEE (reference sequence). The CDR3 DNA sequence: TGTGCCAGCAGCCAAACTAGAGATACGCAGTATTTT. Protein product: CASSQTRDTQYF.

The chain has TRBV19 and TRBJ2-7, with 8 nucleotides matching TRBD1. The CDR3 is 14 residues long. V lost 7 bases and J lost 5; bases outside the gene matches: 10. Germline V lookup: CDR1 LNHDA, CDR2 SQIVND (reference sequence). CDR3 nucleotides: TGTGCCAGTACCCAAGACAGGGGAGGTAACGAGCAGTACTTC. Its translation: CASTQDRGGNEQYF.

The rearrangement links TRBV28 to TRBJ2-7; TRBD1 matches at 8 bases. V dropped 7 bases and J dropped 4; count of bases not matched to a gene: 9. Germline V gene sequence: CDR1 MDHEN, CDR2 SYDVKM. The CDR3 covers 14 residues. Written as DNA, the CDR3 is TGTGCCAGCATCCAGGGGGCATCTCGATACGAGCAGTACTTC. This sequence encodes CASIQGASRYEQYF. The variable domain in full, with the rest retrieved from reference TRBV28 and TRBJ2-7, is DVKVTQSSRYLVKRTGEKVFLECVQDMDHENMFWYRQDPGLGLRLIYFSYDVKMKEKGDIPEGYSVSREKKERFSLILESASTNQTSMYLCASIQGASRYEQYFGPGTRLTVT.

This clone was observed a single time. This chain links TRBV28 with TRBJ1-3, with D possibly TRBD1 on 6 matching bases. CDR1 and CDR2 (germline): MDHEN, SYDVKM. This CDR3 spans 13 amino acids. The ends were cut back, 8 bases at V and 2 bases at J, with 10 bases in the middle. Here the CDR3 DNA reads TGTGCCAGCTTAGGGGGTCCTGGAAACACCATATATTTT. Translation gives CASLGGPGNTIYF.

V usage is TRBV5-6 and J usage is TRBJ2-5; 8 bases agree with TRBD1. Unmatched junction bases numbered 11, after V lost 0 bases and J lost 4 bases. Germline V CDR1 and CDR2: SGHDT, YYEEEE. The CDR3 totals 17 residues. This CDR3 reads CASSLALSAGGLETQYF. CDR3 nucleotides: TGTGCCAGCAGCTTGGCCTTGAGCGCAGGGGGCTTAGAGACCCAGTACTTC.

The CDR3 DNA sequence: TGTGCCAGCAGCCAAGGAACGGTTGGAAACACCATATATTTT. The encoded protein is CASSQGTVGNTIYF. This chain joins TRBV3-1 (or the pseudogene TRBV3-2) and TRBJ1-3; D is undetermined. There are 14 residues in the CDR3. Germline V gives CDR1 LGHDT, CDR2 YNNKEL (reference sequence). V lost 1 base and J lost 3, with 7 bases in between.

V gene TRBV20-1 combines with J gene TRBJ2-3, with TRBD1 identical over 10 bases. Trimming at V came to 3 bases and at J to 10 bases, leaving 13 bases not matched to a gene. In germline, CDR1 is DFQATT, CDR2 SNEGSKA (reference sequence). The CDR3 contains 15 residues. The chain's CDR3 is CSASEPTGGLRAQYF. The CDR3 DNA reads as TGCAGTGCTAGTGAGCCGACAGGGGGCCTGCGGGCGCAGTATTTT.

The chain couples TRBV18 to TRBJ2-4, with 12 nucleotides matching TRBD2. This CDR3 region has 20 residues. J lost 0 bases, V lost 6 bases, and 15 bases had no gene match. Germline V gives CDR1 KGHSH, CDR2 LQKENI. DNA for the CDR3: TGTGCCAGCTCCCCTACTAGCGGGAGGACCCAATACATAGCCAAAAACATTCAGTACTTC. Residues: CASSPTSGRTQYIAKNIQYF.